Each of the 30 T cell receptor beta chains below was sequenced from the same sample in a study of blood T cells in healthy people across ages. A sample-barcoded 5' primer and a J-beta primer mix were used in a second PCR of about 7 to 12 cycles. MiXCR, run by TCRdb on the 5' RACE reads, gives a single entry per CDR3 protein. The table records hundreds of thousands of distinct CDR3 sequences, approximately 50% of them present only once. Source material: blood. The source of these receptors is a woman aged 60 to 75 in good health.

This clonotype was detected many times. This chain joins TRBV7-2 and TRBJ2-5; 7 nucleotides agree with TRBD2. Germline values: CDR1 SGHTA, CDR2 FQGNSA. V lost 0 bases and J lost 5; bases outside the gene matches: 6. This CDR3 has 15 amino acids. The chain's CDR3 is CASSLAGGPRETQYF. In DNA form, the CDR3 reads TGTGCCAGCAGCTTAGCGGGAGGGCCACGGGAGACCCAGTACTTC. Variable domain in full (rest from reference TRBV7-2 and TRBJ2-5): GAGVSQSPSNKVTEKGKDVELRCDPISGHTALYWYRQSLGQGLEFLIYFQGNSAPDKSGLPSDRFSAERTGGSVSTLTIQRTQQEDSAVYLCASSLAGGPRETQYFGPGTRLLVL.

The CDR3 region has the DNA TGTGCCAGCAGCTTAGCGACAGGGTTTACAGAGACCCAGTACTTC. Its protein product is CASSLATGFTETQYF. This chain connects TRBV7-2 to TRBJ2-5, with 7 bases aligning to TRBD1. The CDR3 covers 15 residues. Germline V gene lookup returns CDR1 SGHTA and CDR2 FQGNSA. The V gene end was trimmed by 0 bases and the J gene end by 4 bases; junction bases not matched to a gene: 5.

The V and J genes are TRBV6-5 and TRBJ2-1; 9 positions match TRBD1. The V gene's germline CDR1 is MNHEY and CDR2 SVGAGI. The CDR3 consists of 14 residues. V lost 7 bases to trimming and J lost 3 bases; unmatched junction nucleotides: 4. The CDR3 coding sequence is TGTGCCAGCATACGGGGACAGGGCTACAATGAGCAGTTCTTC. Its translation: CASIRGQGYNEQFF.

This clonotype has more than one count but fewer than ten. This chain joins TRBV20-1 and TRBJ2-4; D is perhaps TRBD1 or TRBD2 (5 bases each). The DNA end is more similar to TRBJ2-7, so the J call may be wrong. Germline assignment: CDR1 DFQATT and CDR2 SNEGSKA (reference sequence). The CDR3 spans 13 residues. In nucleotides, the CDR3 is TGCAGTCCCCGGGACCCGGTCACCTACGAGCAGTACTTC. Translating gives CSPRDPVTYEQYF.

This clonotype was recorded a few times. CDR3 loop: CSARAPGGSDYEQYF. CDR3 DNA sequence: TGCAGTGCTAGGGCCCCTGGGGGGAGTGACTACGAGCAGTACTTC. The V gene is TRBV20-1, the J gene TRBJ2-7; tentative D call: TRBD2 (6 bases). V was shortened by 3 bases and J by 3 bases, with 18 bases between the two germline ends. There are 15 residues in the CDR3. In germline, CDR1 is DFQATT, CDR2 SNEGSKA (reference sequence).

This clonotype was picked up many times. The rearrangement joins TRBV7-6 to TRBJ1-3; 10 bases line up with TRBD1. V lost 7 bases, J lost 3 bases, and 15 bases stayed unmatched. Germline loops: CDR1 SGHVS, CDR2 FNYEAQ. The CDR3 consists of 18 residues. The DNA of the CDR3 is TGTGCCAGCATCCCCTCTCCGGGACAGGGGTACAATGGAAACACCATATATTTT. Translating gives CASIPSPGQGYNGNTIYF.

This clonotype was found once. The chain combines TRBV3-1 with TRBJ1-2; maybe TRBD1 (6 bases). Germline CDR1 is LGHDT and CDR2 is YNNKEL (reference sequence). The CDR3 is made up of 15 amino acids. Trimming pared 4 bases from V and 4 bases from J, leaving 16 bases between. CDR3 sequence: CASSPGGDTCYGYTF. DNA of the CDR3: TGTGCCAGCAGCCCCGGGGGGGACACCTGCTATGGCTACACCTTC.

The rearrangement links TRBV6-6 to TRBJ2-5; D tentatively fits TRBD1 or TRBD2 (5 bases each). Per the germline V gene, CDR1 is MNHNY and CDR2 is SVGAGI (reference sequence). Deletions cut 6 bases from V and 5 bases from J, with 16 bases between. This CDR3 contains 14 residues. The CDR3 loop is CASSEGSGRETQYF. CDR3 in DNA: TGTGCCAGCAGCGAGGGGTCGGGGCGGGAGACCCAGTACTTC.

The chain is built from TRBV4-2 and TRBJ2-3, with D uncertain. Germline CDR1 LGHNA, CDR2 YNFKEQ. This CDR3 comprises 13 residues. Between the trimmed V and J ends, which lost 4 bases and 1 base, there was a span of 6 bases. In DNA form, the CDR3 reads TGTGCCAGCAGCCGGTATGGCACAGATACGCAGTATTTT. Amino acids: CASSRYGTDTQYF.

As for this clonotype: This may come from a read error, since a much larger clone is one base off. This chain connects TRBV5-6 to TRBJ2-7, with D perhaps TRBD1 or TRBD2 (7 bases each). There are 13 residues in the CDR3. Germline V gives CDR1 SGHDT, CDR2 YYEEEE. V shed 6 bases and J shed 5 bases, with 15 bases lying between them. Here the CDR3 reads CASIQGGSNEQYF. CDR3 nucleotide sequence: TGTGCCAGCATCCAGGGGGGGAGCAACGAGCAGTACTTC.

This clonotype was detected once. The V call is TRBV7-9, the J call TRBJ2-1; 10 nucleotides line up with TRBD2. CDR1 and CDR2 (germline): SEHNR, FQNEAQ (reference sequence). J lost 9 bases, V lost 2 bases, and 13 bases had no gene match. The CDR3 runs 17 residues. This CDR3 reads CASSLQSGLANRGEQFF. CDR3 sequence (DNA): TGTGCCAGCAGCTTACAATCGGGACTAGCGAACCGGGGTGAGCAGTTCTTC.

V is TRBV6-2 or TRBV6-3 and J is TRBJ1-6; 7 bases agree with TRBD1. Germline V CDR1 and CDR2: MNHEY, SVGEGT. This CDR3 has 16 residues. The junction had 13 bases not matched to a gene; V was cut back by 5 bases and J by 9 bases. The DNA for the CDR3 is TGTGCCAGCAGTCAACCGCGACAGGGCTCGCGTTCACCCCTCCACTTT. It is translated as CASSQPRQGSRSPLHF.

This clonotype has only a few counts. V and J are TRBV4-3 and TRBJ2-5; D not certain. CDR3 length: 16 residues. Between the trimmed V and J ends, which lost 4 bases and 11 bases, there was a span of 26 bases. Germline lookup yields CDR1 LGHNA and CDR2 YSLEER. CDR3 nucleotide sequence: TGCGCCAGCAGCCCCGGTCCGGACGATTACTACAATGAGCAGTACTTC. Amino acids: CASSPGPDDYYNEQYF.

This clonotype was seen a single time. An end of the junction does not agree with germline; a read error may underlie this. The chain recombines TRBV10-3 with TRBJ2-5; possible D gene TRBD2, 6 bases. From germline, CDR1 is ENHRY and CDR2 SYGVKD. This CDR3 comprises 13 residues. CDR3 sequence reads: CTIGASVQETQYF. The CDR3 DNA follows: TGTACCATCGGGGCTAGCGTACAAGAGACCCAGTACTTC.

The sample holds a few counts of this clonotype. V usage is TRBV5-6 and J usage is TRBJ2-7; TRBD2 might be the D (5 bases). Between the trimmed V and J ends, which lost 1 base and 0 bases, there was a span of 14 bases. The CDR3 extends over 16 amino acids. Per the germline V gene, CDR1 is SGHDT and CDR2 is YYEEEE. DNA of the CDR3: TGTGCCAGCAGCTTGCCTGGGAGTCAATCCTCCTACGAGCAGTACTTC. It yields the protein CASSLPGSQSSYEQYF.

In its sample, this clonotype was seen many times. The V gene is TRBV29-1, the J gene TRBJ2-5; TRBD1 aligns across 9 bases. Germline V gene lookup returns CDR1 SQVTM and CDR2 ANQGSEA. This CDR3 contains 13 residues. Losses at the gene ends were 7 bases for V and 4 bases for J; bases not matched to a gene: 7. CDR3 residues: CSAGQGIRETQYF. The CDR3 DNA reads as TGCAGCGCGGGACAGGGTATACGAGAGACCCAGTACTTC. Based on the CDR3 plus reference TRBV29-1 and TRBJ2-5, the full variable domain is SAVISQKPSRDICQRGTSLTIQCQVDSQVTMMFWYRQQPGQSLTLIATANQGSEATYESGFVIDKFPISRPNLTFSTLTVSNMSPEDSSIYLCSAGQGIRETQYFGPGTRLLVL.

Regarding this clonotype: This may be a read error: a much more frequent sequence differs by one nucleotide. The J gene is TRBJ2-4, the V gene TRBV3-1; D is ambiguous. The end of the DNA fits TRBJ2-7 better, so the J call may be wrong. This CDR3 has 12 amino acids. Germline CDR1 and CDR2: LGHDT and YNNKEL (reference sequence). The CDR3: CASSRLSHEQYF. CDR3 coding DNA: TGTGCCAGCAGCCGTCTCTCTCACGAGCAGTACTTC.

The chain employs TRBV5-1 and TRBJ2-5; 10 nucleotides match TRBD1. The length of the CDR3 is 15 residues. CDR1 is SGHRS and CDR2 is YFSETQ in the germline V gene. Unmatched junction bases numbered 10, after V lost 0 bases and J lost 11 bases. The CDR3 DNA reads TGCGCCAGCAGCTTGGATCCGACAGGGGGCAATGAGCAGTACTTC. Amino acid sequence: CASSLDPTGGNEQYF.

A remark on this clonotype: Relative to the germline gene, one junction end is altered; a read error may explain this. The rearrangement links TRBV7-7 to TRBJ2-1, with 9 bases identical to TRBD2. Per germline, CDR1 SSHAT and CDR2 FNYEAQ (reference sequence). This CDR3 comprises 17 residues. CDR3 loop: CASSPSRLAESYNEQFF. CDR3 DNA: TGTGCTAGCAGCCCATCCCGACTAGCGGAATCCTACAATGAGCAGTTCTTC. Drawing the rest from reference TRBV7-7 and TRBJ2-1, the complete variable domain is GAGVSQSPRYKVTKRGQDVTLRCDPISSHATLYWYQQALGQGPEFLTYFNYEAQPDKSGLPSDRFSAERPEGSISTLTIQRTEQRDSAMYRCASSPSRLAESYNEQFFGPGTRLTVL.

CDR3 sequence reads: CASDQGQGASYEQYF. DNA for the CDR3: TGTGCCAGCGACCAAGGACAGGGGGCAAGCTACGAGCAGTACTTC. This chain connects TRBV7-9 to TRBJ2-7; 11 bases are shared with TRBD1. The V gene's germline CDR1 is SEHNR and CDR2 FQNEAQ (reference sequence). The CDR3 sequence is 15 residues long. Trimming at V came to 8 bases and at J to 3 bases, leaving 9 bases not matched to a gene.

The V and J genes are TRBV27 and TRBJ2-1, with unresolved D. This CDR3 comprises 16 residues. V lost 3 bases to trimming and J lost 0 bases, with 12 bases between them. Germline assignment: CDR1 MNHEY and CDR2 SMNVEV (reference sequence). The CDR3, as DNA: TGTGCCAGCAGTTTTCTTTCGCCCCCCTCCTACAATGAGCAGTTCTTC. Its translation is CASSFLSPPSYNEQFF.

This clonotype was counted only a few times. The chain has TRBV29-1 and TRBJ2-5; D not certain. V gave up 3 bases and J gave up 5 bases, with 19 bases separating them. The length of the CDR3 is 15 residues. From germline, CDR1 is SQVTM and CDR2 ANQGSEA. Here the CDR3 reads CSVEVAAAKVETQYF. Written as DNA, the CDR3 is TGCAGCGTTGAGGTTGCGGCCGCCAAGGTCGAGACCCAGTACTTC.

This clonotype was picked up many times. This chain links TRBV7-9 with TRBJ1-4; D is ambiguous. Germline lookup yields CDR1 SEHNR and CDR2 FQNEAQ (reference sequence). This CDR3 region has 15 residues. V was pared by 5 bases and J by 1 base, with 11 bases between. The CDR3 sequence is CASSPPKVTNEKLFF. The CDR3 DNA follows: TGTGCCAGCAGCCCCCCAAAAGTAACTAATGAAAAACTGTTTTTT.

This clonotype was recorded a few times. This rearrangement joins TRBV7-6 to TRBJ1-3; D gene uncertain. The CDR3 runs 15 residues. The ends were cut back, 5 bases at V and 0 bases at J, with 11 bases in the middle. Germline-derived CDR1 and CDR2 are SGHVS and FNYEAQ. CDR3: CASSGLTSSGNTIYF. In nucleotides, the CDR3 is TGTGCCAGCAGCGGACTGACGAGCTCTGGAAACACCATATATTTT.

The CDR3 nucleotides are TGTGCCAGCAGTTCGCAGGGGGAGGCGAACACTGAAGCTTTCTTT. Amino acids: CASSSQGEANTEAFF. This chain links TRBV28 with TRBJ1-1, with 7 positions matching TRBD1. V was clipped by 4 bases and J by 1 base; unmatched bases: 6. Germline CDR1 and CDR2: MDHEN and SYDVKM. This CDR3 has 15 residues.

The gene calls are TRBV27 and TRBJ1-1, with D maybe TRBD1 (6 bases). The V end lost 5 bases, the J end lost 0 bases, and 19 bases lay between the germline ends. Germline V CDR1 and CDR2: MNHEY, SMNVEV (reference sequence). The CDR3 is 17 residues long. CDR3 residues: CASSLRGARSMNTEAFF. The CDR3 bases are TGTGCCAGCAGTCTACGGGGGGCTCGCTCAATGAACACTGAAGCTTTCTTT.

This rearrangement joins TRBV4-3 to TRBJ2-1, with D perhaps TRBD2 (5 bases). This CDR3 has 14 amino acids. V was pared by 3 bases and J by 4 bases, with 10 bases between. Germline values: CDR1 LGHNA, CDR2 YSLEER. In DNA, the CDR3 is TGCGCCAGCAGCCACACACTAGTATACAATGAGCAGTTCTTC. Protein: CASSHTLVYNEQFF.

The chain joins TRBV25-1 to TRBJ2-2; 15 bases map to TRBD2. The CDR3 runs 15 residues. Unmatched junction bases numbered 0, after V lost 4 bases and J lost 6 bases. CDR1 and CDR2 from the germline V gene are MGHDK and SYGVNS. The DNA for the CDR3 is TGTGCCAGCAGTGGGACTAGCGGGAGGGCCGGGGAGCTGTTTTTT. Translation: CASSGTSGRAGELFF.

The rearrangement joins TRBV19 to TRBJ2-2; no firm D call. CDR1 and CDR2 (germline): LNHDA, SQIVND (reference sequence). The CDR3 is 14 residues long. Trimming removed 5 bases from V and 6 bases from J, with 13 bases in between. CDR3 protein: CASSFPNQAGELFF. CDR3 nucleotides: TGTGCCAGTAGTTTCCCTAATCAGGCCGGGGAGCTGTTTTTT. The full variable domain, its missing parts supplied by reference TRBV19 and TRBJ2-2, is DGGITQSPKYLFRKEGQNVTLSCEQNLNHDAMYWYRQDPGQGLRLIYYSQIVNDFQKGDIAEGYSVSREKKESFPLTVTSAQKNPTAFYLCASSFPNQAGELFFGEGSRLTVL.

The chain links TRBV25-1 to TRBJ2-5; D unresolved. Trimming pared 4 bases from V and 3 bases from J, leaving 15 bases between. Germline-derived CDR1 and CDR2 are MGHDK and SYGVNS. The CDR3 has 15 residues. For the CDR3, the DNA is TGTGCCAGCAGTGCCCCGGCCGCGATGAAAGAGACCCAGTACTTC. Encoded protein: CASSAPAAMKETQYF.